The rows below give T cell receptor beta chains drawn from one sample of a study of vaccination effects on CD4 cells after COVID-19. Profiled with immunoSEQ multiplex PCR; TCRdb holds only in-frame clones, not every one. In the table there are 45,000 to 75,000 clones, over 60% of which are singletons. Antigen specificity for these receptors is unknown. Here the sequenced sample was CD4+ T cells from PBMCs cultured without peptide, taken before COVID-19 vaccination. These receptors originate from a human donor who received a COVID-19 vaccine. CDR3s include the opening cysteine and the closing phenylalanine or tryptophan. The order of the fields is D gene, V gene, J gene, CDR3 protein, CDR3 DNA. The D gene is left open where the match is weak.

-	TRBV4-1	TRBJ2-3	CASSQVNLGFPDTQYF	TGCGCCAGCAGCCAAGTAAATCTCGGGTTCCCCGATACGCAGTATTTT
-	TRBV24-1	TRBJ2-5	CATSDQSGNQETQYF	TGTGCCACCAGTGATCAATCAGGGAACCAAGAGACCCAGTACTTC
-	TRBV28	TRBJ2-5	CASTGNPQETQYF	TGTGCCAGCACCGGGAACCCTCAAGAGACCCAGTACTTC
-	TRBV12-3/TRBV12-4	TRBJ1-5	CASSYFVPPQHF	TGTGCCAGCAGTTATTTCGTCCCGCCCCAGCATTTT
-	TRBV4-1	TRBJ1-2	CASSQDRTRGYTF	TGCGCCAGCAGCCAAGATAGGACAAGGGGCTACACCTTC
TRBD1	TRBV11-2	TRBJ2-5	CASSVIHRGETQYF	TGTGCCAGCAGCGTAATACACAGGGGAGAGACCCAGTACTTC
TRBD1	TRBV11-2	TRBJ1-6	CASIGTVNSPLHF	TGTGCCAGCATTGGGACAGTAAATTCACCCCTCCACTTT
-	TRBV19	TRBJ1-3	CASRTADGIGNTIYF	TGTGCCAGTAGGACCGCCGACGGCATAGGAAACACCATATATTTT
TRBD1	TRBV18	TRBJ2-2	CASNRGSNTGELFF	TGTGCTAGCAACAGGGGCTCGAACACCGGGGAGCTGTTTTTT
TRBD1	TRBV7-2	TRBJ1-1	CASSRSTGGYTEAFF	TGTGCCAGCAGCAGGAGTACAGGGGGGTACACTGAAGCTTTCTTT